One sample yielded the 2 T cell receptor beta chains listed below, sequenced in a study of radiotherapy plus CTLA-4 blockade in lung cancer. Clones were sequenced by immunoSEQ multiplex PCR, and TCRdb holds only the in-frame ones, with some missing. In the table there are roughly 90,000 clones, more than 60% of which are singletons. Sequenced material: peripheral blood, taken from a patient treated with radiotherapy plus ipilimumab. Source of these receptors: a human donor with non-small cell lung cancer who had a partial response to radiotherapy plus ipilimumab. Some clones in this sample may be carry-over from other donors' samples.

This clone was seen only a few times. The rearrangement joins TRBV28 to TRBJ2-1; 10 bases align to TRBD1. Per germline, CDR1 MDHEN and CDR2 SYDVKM. Trimming cost V 5 bases and J 9 bases; bases outside gene matches: 10. The CDR3 spans 15 residues. The CDR3 DNA follows: TGTGCCAGCAGTGAAACCGGGACAGGGGCGGGTGAGCAGTTCTTC. Protein: CASSETGTGAGEQFF.

This clone occurred once. The rearrangement joins TRBV7-2 to TRBJ1-5; 9 bases agree with TRBD1. J was trimmed by 4 bases and V by 1 base; bases with no gene match: 2. This CDR3 comprises 15 residues. Germline assignment: CDR1 SGHTA and CDR2 FQGNSA. CDR3 loop: CASSLGGTGNQPQHF. CDR3 bases: TGTGCCAGCAGCTTAGGTGGGACAGGGAATCAGCCCCAGCATTTT.